Listed here are 22 T cell receptor beta chains from one sample, sequenced in a study of human T cells and chemical hapten exposure. The sample's time point: pre-sensitization, week 0. Specified treatment: therapeutic diphenylcyclopropenone sensitization with weekly scalp DPC. MiXCR, run by TCRdb on the RACE reads, gives a single entry per CDR3 protein. The repertoire consists of about 260,000 distinct CDR3 sequences, with 7.5% to 10% occurring once and the leading ten covering approximately 2.3%. The sample here was whole blood, taken in connection with sensitization to the hapten diphenylcyclopropenone (DPC). The receptor set was obtained from a woman in her forties with alopecia areata. Some clones in this sample may be carry-over from other donors' samples.

The table lists this clonotype with many counts. The J gene is TRBJ2-7, the V gene TRBV9, with 9 bases fitting TRBD1. CDR3 length: 14 residues. The germline V gene has CDR1 SGDLS and CDR2 YYNGEE. After removal of 2 bases from V and 3 bases from J, the junction contained 3 bases not matched to a gene. The CDR3 nucleotides read TGTGCCAGCAGCGTCGGACAGGGGAACTACGAGCAGTACTTC. Residues: CASSVGQGNYEQYF.

The V call is TRBV6-2 or TRBV6-3, the J call TRBJ2-1; unclear D gene. The CDR3 has 12 residues. Per the germline V gene, CDR1 is MNHEY and CDR2 is SVGEGT. V was pared by 2 bases and J by 11 bases, with 10 bases between. The DNA for the CDR3 is TGTGCCAGCAGTTACAGTTCGGTGAAGCAGTTCTTC. Translating gives CASSYSSVKQFF.

The chain carries TRBV11-2 and TRBJ2-3; D remains ambiguous. The germline CDR1 and CDR2 sequences are SGHAT and FQNNGV. V lost 5 bases and J 4 bases, leaving 16 bases between the germline ends. CDR3 size: 15 residues. CDR3 in amino acids: CASSLRSVSADTQYF. The DNA for the CDR3 is TGTGCCAGCAGCCTTAGAAGTGTGTCGGCAGATACGCAGTATTTT.

The chain uses TRBV12-3 or TRBV12-4 and TRBJ2-5; 10 nucleotides line up with TRBD2. With 7 bases clipped from V and 5 bases from J, the junction kept 10 bases outside the gene matches. This CDR3 contains 15 residues. CDR3 DNA sequence: TGTGCCAGCAAACTGACAGCGGGAGGGGTGGAGACCCAGTACTTC. It is translated as CASKLTAGGVETQYF.

This clonotype was detected only a few times. The chain employs TRBV7-2 and TRBJ1-1; D is uncertain. The CDR3 extends over 15 amino acids. V was pared by 5 bases and J by 1 base, with 14 bases between. The germline gives CDR1 SGHTA, CDR2 FQGNSA. The CDR3 DNA follows: TGTGCCAGCAGCCTTTACTCCGCGGGGAACACTGAAGCTTTCTTT. This translates into CASSLYSAGNTEAFF.

This clonotype was detected many times. The chain recombines TRBV29-1 with TRBJ1-1, with D hard to call. Per the germline V gene, CDR1 is SQVTM and CDR2 is ANQGSEA. Deletions cut 2 bases from V and 0 bases from J, with 13 bases between. The CDR3 is made up of 15 amino acids. CDR3 sequence: CSVERVTQLNTEAFF. The CDR3 DNA reads TGCAGCGTTGAACGGGTAACGCAATTGAACACTGAAGCTTTCTTT.

This clonotype was seen ten or more times. The genes are TRBV28 and TRBJ2-7; D is perhaps TRBD1 or TRBD2 (6 bases each). V was pared by 6 bases and J by 9 bases, with 30 bases between. Germline V lookup: CDR1 MDHEN, CDR2 SYDVKM. The CDR3 runs 17 residues. The CDR3 here is CASSPRPPNTGRFVQYF. As DNA, the CDR3 is TGTGCCAGCAGCCCTCGCCCGCCTAATACAGGGAGGTTTGTGCAGTACTTC. Combining the CDR3 with reference TRBV28 and TRBJ2-7 gives the whole variable domain DVKVTQSSRYLVKRTGEKVFLECVQDMDHENMFWYRQDPGLGLRLIYFSYDVKMKEKGDIPEGYSVSREKKERFSLILESASTNQTSMYLCASSPRPPNTGRFVQYFGPGTRLTVT.

A few counts support this clonotype. The V and J genes are TRBV28 and TRBJ1-1; 9 bases are shared with TRBD1. The CDR3 loop spans 16 amino acids. V lost 5 bases and J lost 3; bases outside the gene matches: 10. Germline CDR1 reads MDHEN; CDR2 reads SYDVKM. Here the CDR3 DNA reads TGTGCCAGCAGTCTAGCGGGACAGGGAGGTCACACTGAAGCTTTCTTT. Its translation is CASSLAGQGGHTEAFF.

V gene TRBV5-1 combines with J gene TRBJ2-3, with a tentative D call TRBD2 (7 bases). The V gene lost 4 bases and the J gene lost 2 bases, with 14 bases spanning the gap. Germline CDR1 is SGHRS and CDR2 is YFSETQ. This CDR3 region has 15 residues. Here the CDR3 reads CASSGGAAVTDTQYF. CDR3 nucleotides: TGCGCCAGCAGCGGGGGGGCCGCTGTCACAGATACGCAGTATTTT.

This clonotype was recorded a few times. The chain has TRBV7-9 and TRBJ1-4, with 8 nucleotides matching TRBD1. V was pared by 6 bases and J by 7 bases, with 7 bases of the junction left unmatched. This CDR3 comprises 14 residues. Germline V lookup: CDR1 SEHNR, CDR2 FQNEAQ (reference sequence). The CDR3 here is CASSSGGRSEKLFF. The CDR3 nucleotides are TGTGCCAGCAGTTCAGGGGGCAGGAGTGAAAAACTGTTTTTT.

This clonotype was picked up a small number of times. The chain couples TRBV5-1 to TRBJ2-7; 13 bases are shared with TRBD2. This CDR3 comprises 17 residues. In germline, CDR1 is SGHRS, CDR2 YFSETQ. Trimming removed 6 bases from V and 2 bases from J; junction bases left unmatched: 11. CDR3 coding DNA: TGCGCCAGCACCTCAACCGCTACTAGCGGGAGGGCCTACGAGCAGTACTTC. Translation: CASTSTATSGRAYEQYF.

This clonotype was recorded a few times. This chain joins TRBV27 and TRBJ1-4, with 9 bases aligning to TRBD1. The V gene end was trimmed by 5 bases and the J gene end by 0 bases; junction bases not matched to a gene: 4. There are 16 residues in the CDR3. The V gene's germline CDR1 is MNHEY and CDR2 SMNVEV (reference sequence). The CDR3 DNA reads as TGTGCCAGCAGTAGGACAGGGGTTGCAACTAATGAAAAACTGTTTTTT. This gives the protein CASSRTGVATNEKLFF.

This clonotype has more than one count but fewer than ten. V usage is TRBV7-2 and J usage is TRBJ2-1; TRBD1 matches 7 bases. V lost 1 base to trimming and J lost 4 bases; unmatched junction nucleotides: 4. Germline CDR1 is SGHTA and CDR2 is FQGNSA. The CDR3 consists of 15 residues. The CDR3 DNA reads as TGTGCCAGCAGCTTAGGCAGGGGGTTTTACAATGAGCAGTTCTTC. Its translation is CASSLGRGFYNEQFF.

The sample holds a few counts of this clonotype. The chain employs TRBV24-1 and TRBJ1-2, with unresolved D. The V and J ends lost 0 bases and 5 bases respectively, with 6 bases between them. The CDR3 has 13 amino acids. Germline-derived CDR1 and CDR2 are KGHDR and SFDVKD. The CDR3 bases are TGTGCCACCAGTGATTTGTTGGGTTATGGCTACACCTTC. It is translated as CATSDLLGYGYTF.

This clonotype was seen many times. J is TRBJ2-1 and V is TRBV6-5; TRBD1 agrees at 8 bases. Germline lookup yields CDR1 MNHEY and CDR2 SVGAGI. Unmatched junction bases numbered 0, after V lost 2 bases and J lost 6 bases. This CDR3 is built from 13 residues. The CDR3 sequence is CASSYTGGNEQFF. In DNA form, the CDR3 reads TGTGCCAGCAGTTACACAGGGGGCAATGAGCAGTTCTTC.

V gene TRBV12-3 or TRBV12-4 combines with J gene TRBJ2-1, with 7 bases fitting TRBD2. J lost 8 bases, V lost 6 bases, and 16 bases had no gene match. This CDR3 is 16 amino acids long. In DNA form, the CDR3 reads TGTGCCAGCAGAGGGCTAGCTACGGGAGGAAACGATGAGCAGTTCTTC. It is translated as CASRGLATGGNDEQFF.

The chain joins TRBV7-8 to TRBJ1-6; D is possibly TRBD1 (5 bases). Germline V gene sequence: CDR1 SGHVS, CDR2 FQNEAQ. This CDR3 region has 14 residues. The V end lost 1 base, the J end lost 9 bases, and 10 bases lay between the germline ends. The CDR3 region is CASSLGSGSSPLHF. The CDR3 nucleotides are TGTGCCAGCAGCTTAGGGTCAGGGAGTTCACCCCTCCACTTT.

This clonotype was found many times. J is TRBJ1-1 and V is TRBV27; 8 bases are shared with TRBD1. CDR3 size: 14 residues. The junction had 4 bases not matched to a gene; V was cut back by 4 bases and J by 3 bases. Per germline, CDR1 MNHEY and CDR2 SMNVEV (reference sequence). The CDR3 nucleotides read TGTGCCAGCAGTTCTGGACAGGGCCACACTGAAGCTTTCTTT. Amino acids: CASSSGQGHTEAFF.

This clonotype was detected many times. The chain carries TRBV12-3 or TRBV12-4 and TRBJ2-7, with 9 nucleotides matching TRBD1. The length of the CDR3 is 14 residues. V was clipped by 4 bases and J by 6 bases; unmatched bases: 7. Written as DNA, the CDR3 is TGTGCCAGCAGTTACTCTGGGACAGGGCTCGAGCAGTACTTC. Amino acids: CASSYSGTGLEQYF.

This clonotype was detected many times. The DNA of the CDR3 is TGTGCCAGCAGTTACCATCAGCGGGAGGGCCAGGAGCAGTTCTTC. As protein: CASSYHQREGQEQFF. V is TRBV6-2 or TRBV6-3 and J is TRBJ2-1; TRBD2 aligns across 10 bases. With 2 bases clipped from V and 10 bases from J, the junction kept 8 bases outside the gene matches. The germline V gene encodes CDR1 MNHEY and CDR2 SVGEGT. The CDR3 sequence is 15 residues long.

The chain carries TRBV7-6 and TRBJ1-3, with D maybe TRBD1 (5 bases). This CDR3 is built from 13 residues. CDR1 and CDR2 from the germline V gene are SGHVS and FNYEAQ. Trimming took off 6 bases at V and 5 bases at J, with 11 bases between the two ends. The CDR3 reads CASSRPDRNTIYF. The CDR3 DNA reads as TGTGCCAGCAGTAGGCCGGACAGAAACACCATATATTTT.

The V gene is TRBV5-1, the J gene TRBJ2-2; a possible D gene is TRBD1 (6 bases). V lost 2 bases, J lost 5 bases, and 10 bases lay in between. Per the germline V gene, CDR1 is SGHRS and CDR2 is YFSETQ. The CDR3 is 14 amino acids. CDR3 DNA sequence: TGCGCCAGCAGCTTCCAAGGGGGAACCGGGGAGCTGTTTTTT. Protein product: CASSFQGGTGELFF.